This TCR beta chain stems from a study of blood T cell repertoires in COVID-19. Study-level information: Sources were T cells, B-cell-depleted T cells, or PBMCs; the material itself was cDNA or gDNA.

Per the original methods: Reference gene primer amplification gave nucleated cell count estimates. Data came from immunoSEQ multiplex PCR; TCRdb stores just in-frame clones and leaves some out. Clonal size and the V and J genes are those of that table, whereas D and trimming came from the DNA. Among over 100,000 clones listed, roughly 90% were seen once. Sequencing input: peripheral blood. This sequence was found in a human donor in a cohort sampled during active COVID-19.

The CDR3 DNA is TGTGCCTGGAGTACGACAGTTCCGTTTAAGCAGTACTTC. Translating it yields CAWSTTVPFKQYF. J is TRBJ2-7 and V is TRBV30; D is possibly TRBD1 (5 bases). Germline-derived CDR1 and CDR2 are GTSNPN and SVGIG (reference sequence). V was trimmed by 2 bases and J by 8 bases, leaving 16 bases between them. CDR3 length equals 13 residues.